Each of the 8 T cell receptor beta chains below was sequenced from the same sample in a study of T-cell reconstitution after alpha-beta-depleted transplantation in children. Unique molecular identifiers were used in preparing the TCRbeta library. MiXCR, run by TCRdb on the PCR reads, gives a single entry per CDR3 protein. The repertoire includes approximately 240,000 distinct CDR3 sequences, about 11% of them detected once, and 28% sits in the top ten. Specimen: PBMCs, collected before TCRalphabeta/CD19-depleted stem cell transplant. All receptors derive from a child younger than two with acute myeloid leukemia, due to receive a stem cell transplant.

At least ten counts were recorded for this clonotype. This chain uses TRBV7-9 with TRBJ2-1, with TRBD2 identical over 13 bases. After removal of 5 bases from V and 8 bases from J, the junction contained 9 bases not matched to a gene. CDR3 length equals 16 residues. Germline values: CDR1 SEHNR, CDR2 FQNEAQ (reference sequence). CDR3 residues: CASSILGLAGRDEQFF. The CDR3 nucleotides read TGTGCCAGCAGCATATTGGGACTAGCGGGAAGGGATGAGCAGTTCTTC.

Ten or more counts support this clonotype. This chain links TRBV11-2 with TRBJ2-2, with 8 bases fitting TRBD1. The CDR3 has 18 residues. CDR1 and CDR2 (germline): SGHAT, FQNNGV. V was clipped by 1 base and J by 2 bases; unmatched bases: 9. The CDR3 sequence is CASSLGGIGQGNTGELFF. CDR3 coding DNA: TGTGCCAGCAGCTTAGGGGGGATAGGACAGGGAAACACCGGGGAGCTGTTTTTT.

This chain connects TRBV5-4 to TRBJ1-2, with D unclear. V was cut by 0 bases and J by 2 bases, with 8 bases left in between. This CDR3 is built from 14 residues. Per germline, CDR1 SGHNT and CDR2 YYREEE (reference sequence). CDR3 DNA: TGTGCCAGCAGCTTGGAGTCCCTGAACTATGGCTACACCTTC. It is translated as CASSLESLNYGYTF.

This clonotype appeared many times. The J gene is TRBJ2-3, the V gene TRBV7-8; 13 bases agree with TRBD2. Per the germline V gene, CDR1 is SGHVS and CDR2 is FQNEAQ. Trimming at V came to 4 bases and at J to 2 bases, leaving 6 bases not matched to a gene. The CDR3 runs 17 residues. CDR3 residues: CASSSGLAGAPTDTQYF. The CDR3 DNA reads TGTGCCAGCAGCTCCGGACTAGCGGGGGCTCCCACAGATACGCAGTATTTT.

This clonotype was seen at least ten times. This chain connects TRBV3-1 to TRBJ2-7; 10 bases line up with TRBD2. J was trimmed by 2 bases and V by 2 bases; bases with no gene match: 0. The CDR3 spans 14 residues. The V gene's germline CDR1 is LGHDT and CDR2 YNNKEL (reference sequence). In DNA, the CDR3 is TGTGCCAGCAGCCAACTAGCGGGAGCCTACGAGCAGTACTTC. Its translation: CASSQLAGAYEQYF.

This clonotype was observed at least ten times. V is TRBV7-2 and J is TRBJ1-5; the D gene is possibly TRBD1 (5 bases). V dropped 5 bases and J dropped 4 bases, with 12 bases sitting between them. CDR1 is SGHTA and CDR2 is FQGNSA in the germline V gene. This CDR3 contains 14 residues. The CDR3 loop is CASSPTEFNQPQHF. The CDR3 DNA follows: TGTGCCAGCAGCCCGACAGAATTTAATCAGCCCCAGCATTTT.

This clonotype was counted ten times or more. The chain combines TRBV29-1 with TRBJ1-2; D gene ambiguous. The CDR3 runs to 12 residues. The germline V gene has CDR1 SQVTM and CDR2 ANQGSEA. Trimming removed 4 bases from V and 4 bases from J, with 10 bases in between. CDR3 in amino acids: CSVVPASYGYTF. The CDR3 DNA reads TGCAGCGTTGTTCCAGCCTCCTATGGCTACACCTTC.

The chain couples TRBV29-1 to TRBJ2-2; no reliable D call. There are 11 residues in the CDR3. V was trimmed by 6 bases and J by 5 bases, leaving 7 bases between them. Looked up from germline, CDR1 is SQVTM and CDR2 is ANQGSEA. The DNA for the CDR3 is TGCAGCGTCCGATGGACCGGGGAGCTGTTTTTT. Amino acid sequence: CSVRWTGELFF.